The rows below give T cell receptor beta chains drawn from one sample of a study of blood T cell repertoires in COVID-19. Some clones are missing from TCRdb's copy, which holds only in-frame ones; the method was immunoSEQ multiplex PCR. The sample lists over 150,000 clones; roughly 89% were seen once. Material for sequencing was peripheral blood. These receptor sequences come from a woman in her seventies with COVID-19, enrolled during active disease. Each CDR3 is given with its conserved first and last residue. A D gene is named only where the DNA matches it firmly. Clone size is not always given. Where it is, it says once, few, many or a class for expanded clones.

d_gene: TRBD2; abundance: few; v_gene: TRBV11-3; j_gene: TRBJ2-7; CDR3nt: TGTGCCAGCAGCTCCGGCGGGAGAGCCTACGAGCAGTACTTC; CDR3aa: CASSSGGRAYEQYF
d_gene: TRBD2; abundance: NA; v_gene: TRBV4-1; j_gene: TRBJ2-3; CDR3nt: TGCGCCAGCAGCCACCGTCCCGGGACTAGCGGGAGAAGTGCAGATACGCAGTATTTT; CDR3aa: CASSHRPGTSGRSADTQYF
d_gene: NA; abundance: few; v_gene: TRBV25-1; j_gene: TRBJ1-3; CDR3nt: TGTGCCAGCAGTGACGCGGGGGCGCGGTATTTT; CDR3aa: CASSDAGARYF
d_gene: TRBD1; abundance: NA; v_gene: TRBV5-1; j_gene: TRBJ2-3; CDR3nt: TGCGCCAGCACAATGACAGGGGGAGGCACAGATACGCAGTATTTT; CDR3aa: CASTMTGGGTDTQYF
d_gene: NA; abundance: NA; v_gene: TRBV7-2; j_gene: TRBJ1-1; CDR3nt: TGTGCCAGCAGGGGACAACTGAACACTGAAGCTTTCTTT; CDR3aa: CASRGQLNTEAFF
d_gene: TRBD1; abundance: NA; v_gene: TRBV19; j_gene: TRBJ1-5; CDR3nt: TGTGCCAGTAGCCAATATTTGGGGACAGGGGGCAATCAGCCCCAGCATTTT; CDR3aa: CASSQYLGTGGNQPQHF
d_gene: TRBD1; abundance: NA; v_gene: TRBV6-5; j_gene: TRBJ1-2; CDR3nt: TGTGCCAGCAGTTCCGGGACAGGGGATTCGGGAGGCTACACCTTC; CDR3aa: CASSSGTGDSGGYTF
d_gene: NA; abundance: NA; v_gene: TRBV30; j_gene: TRBJ1-5; CDR3nt: TGTGCCTGGAAACACGACAGTCCTCTCAATCAGCCCCAGCATTTT; CDR3aa: CAWKHDSPLNQPQHF
d_gene: TRBD1; abundance: NA; v_gene: TRBV6-5; j_gene: TRBJ1-2; CDR3nt: TGTGCCAGCAGGGACAGGGCCTATGGCTACACCTTC; CDR3aa: CASRDRAYGYTF
d_gene: NA; abundance: NA; v_gene: TRBV29-1; j_gene: TRBJ2-7; CDR3nt: TGCAGCGTCTACCACTTGGTGCAGGGGTCCTACGAGCAGTACTTC; CDR3aa: CSVYHLVQGSYEQYF
d_gene: NA; abundance: few; v_gene: TRBV9; j_gene: TRBJ2-7; CDR3nt: TGTGCCAGCAGCGCGGTAGGAAGGGTTGGGCGTGTGGATGAGGGCTACGAGCAGTACTTC; CDR3aa: CASSAVGRVGRVDEGYEQYF
d_gene: NA; abundance: NA; v_gene: TRBV6-5; j_gene: TRBJ2-1; CDR3nt: TGTGCCAGCAGCCTCGATTCAGGCTTGTACAATGAGCAGTTCTTC; CDR3aa: CASSLDSGLYNEQFF
d_gene: NA; abundance: NA; v_gene: TRBV21-1; j_gene: TRBJ2-7; CDR3nt: TGTGCCAGCAGCAACCGTCGGACAGGGTTCTCCTACGAGCAGTACTTC; CDR3aa: CASSNRRTGFSYEQYF
d_gene: NA; abundance: NA; v_gene: TRBV12-5; j_gene: TRBJ2-1; CDR3nt: TGTGCTAGTGGTTTGGGGCAGGGTGACCACAATGAGCAGTTCTTC; CDR3aa: CASGLGQGDHNEQFF
d_gene: NA; abundance: NA; v_gene: TRBV20-1; j_gene: TRBJ2-7; CDR3nt: TGCAGTGCTAGTAGAGCGTCAAACTCCTACGAGCAGTACTTC; CDR3aa: CSASRASNSYEQYF
d_gene: NA; abundance: NA; v_gene: TRBV5-6; j_gene: TRBJ2-3; CDR3nt: TGTGCCAGCAGCTACACAGCGGATTATACGCAGTATTTT; CDR3aa: CASSYTADYTQYF
d_gene: NA; abundance: NA; v_gene: TRBV29-1; j_gene: TRBJ2-5; CDR3nt: TGCAGCGTTGGAGCGACAGGTTGGGAGACCCAGTACTTC; CDR3aa: CSVGATGWETQYF
d_gene: NA; abundance: NA; v_gene: TRBV28; j_gene: TRBJ1-5; CDR3nt: TGTGCCAGCAGCACGGACTCGGGGCCCCAGCATTTT; CDR3aa: CASSTDSGPQHF
d_gene: TRBD2; abundance: NA; v_gene: TRBV28; j_gene: TRBJ2-3; CDR3nt: TGTGCCAGCGGCGGGATAGCGGGAGGAACAGATACGCAGTATTTT; CDR3aa: CASGGIAGGTDTQYF
d_gene: TRBD1; abundance: NA; v_gene: TRBV30; j_gene: TRBJ1-5; CDR3nt: TGTGCCTGGAGTGTAAAGGGGGCTGAGCCCCAGCATTTT; CDR3aa: CAWSVKGAEPQHF
d_gene: TRBD1; abundance: NA; v_gene: TRBV3-1/TRBV3-2; j_gene: TRBJ2-6; CDR3nt: TGTGCCAGCAGCCATGACAGGGGGCTTGGGGCCAACGTCCTGACTTTC; CDR3aa: CASSHDRGLGANVLTF
d_gene: NA; abundance: NA; v_gene: TRBV4-1; j_gene: TRBJ1-2; CDR3nt: TGCGCCAGCAGCCAAGGAGGGAGCTATGGCTACACCTTC; CDR3aa: CASSQGGSYGYTF
d_gene: NA; abundance: NA; v_gene: TRBV29-1; j_gene: TRBJ1-2; CDR3nt: TGCAGCGTTGAAGATTCAGGGGCCTATGGCTACACCTTC; CDR3aa: CSVEDSGAYGYTF
d_gene: TRBD1; abundance: once; v_gene: TRBV28; j_gene: TRBJ2-1; CDR3nt: TGTGCCAGCACCAGACAGGGGAATGTGGACAATGAGCAGTTCTTC; CDR3aa: CASTRQGNVDNEQFF
d_gene: NA; abundance: NA; v_gene: TRBV9; j_gene: TRBJ1-1; CDR3nt: TGTGCCAGCAGCGCCCATTGGGCGGACATGAACACTGAAGCTTTCTTT; CDR3aa: CASSAHWADMNTEAFF
d_gene: TRBD1; abundance: NA; v_gene: TRBV29-1; j_gene: TRBJ2-3; CDR3nt: TGCAGCGTCTTGGACAGGGTGGGAGATACGCAGTATTTT; CDR3aa: CSVLDRVGDTQYF
d_gene: TRBD1; abundance: NA; v_gene: TRBV28; j_gene: TRBJ2-1; CDR3nt: TGTGCCAGCAGAGGTCTTACAGGGGGCTCGTACAATGAGCAGTTCTTC; CDR3aa: CASRGLTGGSYNEQFF
d_gene: NA; abundance: NA; v_gene: TRBV5-1; j_gene: TRBJ1-6; CDR3nt: TGCGCCAGCAGCACAACAGGGATATATAATTCACCCCTCCACTTT; CDR3aa: CASSTTGIYNSPLHF
d_gene: TRBD1; abundance: NA; v_gene: TRBV29-1; j_gene: TRBJ1-6; CDR3nt: TGCAGCGTTCGAATTAATTGGGAGGGACAGGAAAATTCACCCCTCCACTTT; CDR3aa: CSVRINWEGQENSPLHF
d_gene: TRBD2; abundance: NA; v_gene: TRBV6-2/TRBV6-3; j_gene: TRBJ2-7; CDR3nt: TGTGCCAGCAGTCTCGGGGGGACTAGCGGATCCTACGAGCAGTACTTC; CDR3aa: CASSLGGTSGSYEQYF
d_gene: NA; abundance: NA; v_gene: TRBV3-1/TRBV3-2; j_gene: TRBJ1-1; CDR3nt: TGTGCCAGCAGCTCGCGCCGGGAAACCACTGAAGCTTTCTTT; CDR3aa: CASSSRRETTEAFF
d_gene: TRBD2; abundance: NA; v_gene: TRBV9; j_gene: TRBJ2-3; CDR3nt: TGTGCCAGCACCCTGGGGGGAGGGAGAGATACGCAGTATTTT; CDR3aa: CASTLGGGRDTQYF
d_gene: NA; abundance: NA; v_gene: TRBV4-1; j_gene: TRBJ1-6; CDR3nt: TGCGCCAGCAGCCAGTGGCCTGTAACCGGAGGTAATTCACCCCTCCACTTT; CDR3aa: CASSQWPVTGGNSPLHF
d_gene: NA; abundance: NA; v_gene: TRBV3-1/TRBV3-2; j_gene: TRBJ2-1; CDR3nt: TGTGCCAGCAGCCAAGTCGTGTCGGGGAATGAGCAGTTCTTC; CDR3aa: CASSQVVSGNEQFF
d_gene: NA; abundance: NA; v_gene: TRBV19; j_gene: TRBJ2-1; CDR3nt: TGTGCCAGTAGTGCCAACGTCCTAGAGCAGTTCTTC; CDR3aa: CASSANVLEQFF
d_gene: NA; abundance: NA; v_gene: TRBV14; j_gene: TRBJ2-1; CDR3nt: TGTGCCAGCAGCCAAGAAAGGGGTTGGTCCAATGAGCAGTTCTTC; CDR3aa: CASSQERGWSNEQFF
d_gene: NA; abundance: NA; v_gene: TRBV21-1; j_gene: TRBJ2-7; CDR3nt: TGTGCCAGCAGCACTCCTGCGGGACCCTCCTACGAGCAGTACTTC; CDR3aa: CASSTPAGPSYEQYF
d_gene: TRBD1; abundance: NA; v_gene: TRBV28; j_gene: TRBJ1-5; CDR3nt: TGTGCCAGCAGGGACAGGGGGCTTCAGCCCCAGCATTTT; CDR3aa: CASRDRGLQPQHF
d_gene: TRBD1; abundance: NA; v_gene: TRBV19; j_gene: TRBJ2-1; CDR3nt: TGTGCCAGTAGTACATTGGGACAGGGCTACAATGAGCAGTTCTTC; CDR3aa: CASSTLGQGYNEQFF
d_gene: NA; abundance: once; v_gene: TRBV4-1; j_gene: TRBJ1-2; CDR3nt: TGCGCCAGCAGCCAAGGTATCACAGGTTTACGGTATGGCTACACCTTC; CDR3aa: CASSQGITGLRYGYTF
d_gene: NA; abundance: NA; v_gene: TRBV28; j_gene: TRBJ1-4; CDR3nt: TGTGCCAGCAGTTTACAGCGGGGTAATGAAAAACTGTTTTTT; CDR3aa: CASSLQRGNEKLFF
d_gene: NA; abundance: NA; v_gene: TRBV9; j_gene: TRBJ1-1; CDR3nt: TGTGCCAGCAGCGTAGGTCAGGGTCAAAGGAACACTGAAGCTTTCTTT; CDR3aa: CASSVGQGQRNTEAFF
d_gene: NA; abundance: NA; v_gene: TRBV6-6; j_gene: TRBJ1-5; CDR3nt: TGTGCCAGCAGTTACGGGGGGAAGGGGCAGCCCCAGCATTTT; CDR3aa: CASSYGGKGQPQHF
d_gene: NA; abundance: once; v_gene: TRBV6-9; j_gene: TRBJ2-7; CDR3nt: TGTGCCAGCAGTTATTCGATATTAAGACCAGGGAACAGAATTGACTCCTACGAGCAGTACTTC; CDR3aa: CASSYSILRPGNRIDSYEQYF
d_gene: NA; abundance: NA; v_gene: TRBV5-4; j_gene: TRBJ1-4; CDR3nt: TGTGCCAGCAGCTTGGCCGACAGGAAAAATGAAAAACTGTTTTTT; CDR3aa: CASSLADRKNEKLFF
d_gene: TRBD1; abundance: NA; v_gene: TRBV18; j_gene: TRBJ2-2; CDR3nt: TGTGCCAGCTCTCCAAAGACTCGGACAGGGTGGGACACCGGGGAGCTGTTTTTT; CDR3aa: CASSPKTRTGWDTGELFF
d_gene: NA; abundance: NA; v_gene: TRBV7-6; j_gene: TRBJ1-2; CDR3nt: TGTGCCAGCAGCGAAAATCCCAGGGGAGACGTCTATGGCTACACCTTC; CDR3aa: CASSENPRGDVYGYTF
d_gene: NA; abundance: few; v_gene: TRBV28; j_gene: TRBJ1-2; CDR3nt: TGTGCCAGCAGTTGGGAGACCTATGGCTACACCTTC; CDR3aa: CASSWETYGYTF
d_gene: TRBD1; abundance: NA; v_gene: TRBV30; j_gene: TRBJ1-4; CDR3nt: TGTGCCTGGAGTTATGCCAGGGGGACTAATGAAAAACTGTTTTTT; CDR3aa: CAWSYARGTNEKLFF
d_gene: NA; abundance: NA; v_gene: TRBV18; j_gene: TRBJ1-1; CDR3nt: TGTGCCAGCTCACCCAACAGGGAACCCCGGAACACTGAAGCTTTCTTT; CDR3aa: CASSPNREPRNTEAFF